A single sample gave rise to the 10 T cell receptor beta chains below, sequenced in a study of radiotherapy plus CTLA-4 blockade in lung cancer. TCRdb keeps only in-frame clones here, not all; method: immunoSEQ multiplex PCR. Counted here are approximately 73,000 clones, about nine tenths occurring once; the ten biggest clones make up 35% to 50%. Material: peripheral blood, obtained from a patient treated with radiotherapy plus ipilimumab. The receptors were sampled from a human donor with non-small cell lung cancer that progressed on radiotherapy plus ipilimumab.

This chain uses TRBV2 with TRBJ2-3; 8 positions match TRBD1. This CDR3 is built from 14 residues. Germline V lookup: CDR1 SNHLY, CDR2 FYNNEI. V was pared by 6 bases and J by 4 bases, with 6 bases of the junction left unmatched. Written as DNA, the CDR3 is TGTGCCAGCAGCTTTGGACAGGGCCCAGATACGCAGTATTTT. This encodes CASSFGQGPDTQYF.

In this sample, this clone turned up once. The rearrangement links TRBV7-8 to TRBJ2-7; 13 bases line up with TRBD2. V lost 5 bases to trimming and J lost 6 bases; unmatched junction nucleotides: 10. This CDR3 has 16 residues. Germline CDR1 is SGHVS and CDR2 is FQNEAQ. The chain's CDR3 is CASSRTGTSGILEQYF. The CDR3 bases are TGTGCCAGCAGCCGAACCGGGACTAGCGGGATACTCGAGCAGTACTTC. The whole variable domain, filled in from reference TRBV7-8 and TRBJ2-7, reads GAGVSQSPRYKVAKRGQDVALRCDPISGHVSLFWYQQALGQGPEFLTYFQNEAQLDKSGLPSDRFFAERPEGSVSTLKIQRTQQEDSAVYLCASSRTGTSGILEQYFGPGTRLTVT.

The V and J genes are TRBV23-1 and TRBJ1-2; TRBD1 matches at 10 bases. TRBV23-1 is an ORF, with its function uncertain. CDR3 length: 17 amino acids. Germline trimming cut 3 bases from V and 4 bases from J; bases unmatched to any gene: 11. CDR3 coding DNA: TGCGCCAGCAGTCAGTCTACCTGGGGGACAGGGGTCTATGGCTACACCTTC. Amino acids: CASSQSTWGTGVYGYTF.

V gene TRBV5-1 combines with J gene TRBJ2-5; TRBD1 agrees at 10 bases. J gave up 4 bases and V 3 bases, and 3 bases lay outside the gene matches. The CDR3 is 14 residues long. CDR1 SGHRS and CDR2 YFSETQ come from the germline V gene. The CDR3 DNA sequence: TGCGCCAGCAGCTCGACAGGGGGCTTAGAGACCCAGTACTTC. Amino acid sequence: CASSSTGGLETQYF.

The V gene is TRBV4-1, the J gene TRBJ1-1; D is perhaps TRBD1 (5 bases). The CDR3 sequence is 15 residues long. Germline-derived CDR1 and CDR2 are MGHRA and YSYEKL. V was shortened by 4 bases and J by 3 bases, with 15 bases between the two germline ends. CDR3 sequence: CASSPLAGTHTEAFF. The DNA of the CDR3 is TGCGCCAGCAGCCCTCTGGCTGGGACGCACACTGAAGCTTTCTTT.

This sequence joins TRBV6-1 and TRBJ1-2; D is undetermined. Trimming removed 5 bases at V and 4 bases at J, with 14 bases between. The germline V gene encodes CDR1 MNHNS and CDR2 SASEGT. This CDR3 has 14 residues. This chain's CDR3 is CASSSSRDAYGYTF. The DNA of the CDR3 is TGTGCCAGCAGTTCTTCTAGGGATGCCTATGGCTACACCTTC.

The chain recombines TRBV13 with TRBJ1-2, with 10 bases aligning to TRBD1. Trimming took 0 bases from V and 6 from J; bases not matched to a gene: 4. The germline gives CDR1 PRHDT, CDR2 FYEKMQ (reference sequence). The CDR3 has 15 residues. This chain's CDR3 is CASSLGPGQGNGYTF. DNA for the CDR3: TGTGCCAGCAGCTTAGGGCCGGGACAGGGGAATGGCTACACCTTC.

CDR3 sequence: CASSLATGPQETQYF. In DNA form, the CDR3 reads TGTGCCAGCAGCTTAGCGACAGGGCCCCAAGAGACCCAGTACTTC. The chain joins TRBV7-9 to TRBJ2-5, with 7 bases aligning to TRBD1. Looked up from germline, CDR1 is SEHNR and CDR2 is FQNEAQ (reference sequence). Unmatched junction bases numbered 2, after V lost 0 bases and J lost 1 base. This CDR3 is built from 15 residues.

This clone was counted a few times. The chain is built from TRBV4-1 and TRBJ2-1; perhaps TRBD2 as D (5 bases). CDR1 is MGHRA and CDR2 is YSYEKL in the germline V gene. This CDR3 contains 16 residues. V lost 0 bases and J lost 4, with 13 bases in between. The CDR3 DNA sequence: TGCGCCAGCAGCCAAGATACGAGCGGACGATACAATGAGCAGTTCTTC. This encodes CASSQDTSGRYNEQFF.

J is TRBJ2-2 and V is TRBV14; maybe TRBD1 (6 bases). Germline CDR1 SGHDN, CDR2 FVKESK. The CDR3 spans 14 residues. Trimming left V 4 bases short and J 6 bases short, with 12 bases between. The CDR3 bases are TGTGCCAGCAGCCCCCTAGGGGGAGCCGGGGAGCTGTTTTTT. Encoded protein: CASSPLGGAGELFF.